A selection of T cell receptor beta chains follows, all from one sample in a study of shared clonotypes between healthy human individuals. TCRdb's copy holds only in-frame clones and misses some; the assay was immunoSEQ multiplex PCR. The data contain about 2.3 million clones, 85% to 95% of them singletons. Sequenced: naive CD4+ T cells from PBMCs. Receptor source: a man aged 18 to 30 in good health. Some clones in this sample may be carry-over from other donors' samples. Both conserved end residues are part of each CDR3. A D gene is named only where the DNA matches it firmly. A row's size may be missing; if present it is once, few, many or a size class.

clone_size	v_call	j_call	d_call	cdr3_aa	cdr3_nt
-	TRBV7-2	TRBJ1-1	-	CASSYQRAVNTEAFF	TGTGCCAGCAGCTATCAAAGGGCGGTGAACACTGAAGCTTTCTTT
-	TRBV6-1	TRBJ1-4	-	CASMGRGSSNEKLFF	TGTGCCAGCATGGGCAGGGGAAGTTCTAATGAAAAACTGTTTTTT
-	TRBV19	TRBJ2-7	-	CATQGLSYEQYF	TGTGCCACCCAGGGTCTCTCCTACGAGCAGTACTTC
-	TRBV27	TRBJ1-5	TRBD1	CASSFRPDRGNQPQHF	TGTGCCAGCAGTTTCCGACCCGACAGGGGGAATCAGCCCCAGCATTTT
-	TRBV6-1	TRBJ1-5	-	CASSQGQTNSNQPQHF	TGTGCCAGCAGTCAAGGACAGACAAATAGCAATCAGCCCCAGCATTTT
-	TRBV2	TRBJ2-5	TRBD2	CACAGGAGETQYF	TGTGCCTGTGCGGGAGGGGCGGGAGAGACCCAGTACTTC
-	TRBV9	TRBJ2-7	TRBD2	CASSVAASGRYEQYF	TGTGCCAGCAGCGTAGCAGCTAGCGGGAGGTACGAGCAGTACTTC
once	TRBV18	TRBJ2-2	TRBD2	CASSPIGLATNTGELFF	TGTGCCAGCTCACCCATAGGACTAGCGACGAACACCGGGGAGCTGTTTTTT
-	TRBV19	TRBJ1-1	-	CASSRGGRGTEAFF	TGTGCCAGTAGTAGGGGGGGGCGCGGGACTGAAGCTTTCTTT
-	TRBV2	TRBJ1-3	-	CASRGSDSGNTIYF	TGTGCCAGCAGGGGCTCGGACTCTGGAAACACCATATATTTT
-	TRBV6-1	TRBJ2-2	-	CASSTTVNTGELFF	TGTGCCAGCAGTACCACTGTAAACACCGGGGAGCTGTTTTTT
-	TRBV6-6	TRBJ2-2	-	CASSLVTGTGELFF	TGTGCCAGCAGTTTAGTGACAGGCACCGGGGAGCTGTTTTTT
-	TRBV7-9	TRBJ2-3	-	CASSRGLPGADTQYF	TGTGCCAGCAGCCGGGGACTCCCGGGGGCAGATACGCAGTATTTT
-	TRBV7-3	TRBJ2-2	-	CASSLNAVTNTGELFF	TGTGCCAGCAGCTTAAACGCCGTGACGAACACCGGGGAGCTGTTTTTT
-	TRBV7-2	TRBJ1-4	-	CASSSEPNLNEKLFF	TGTGCCAGCAGCAGCGAACCAAATCTAAATGAAAAACTGTTTTTT
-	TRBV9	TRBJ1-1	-	CASTRGVENTEAFF	TGTGCCAGCACAAGGGGGGTGGAGAACACTGAAGCTTTCTTT
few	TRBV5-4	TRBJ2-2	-	CASSLWRGELFF	TGTGCCAGCAGCTTGTGGCGCGGGGAGCTGTTTTTT
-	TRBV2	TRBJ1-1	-	CASSESPGSSTEAFF	TGTGCCAGCAGTGAAAGTCCAGGGTCGAGCACTGAAGCTTTCTTT
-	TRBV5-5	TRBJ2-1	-	CASSQTLNEQFF	TGTGCCAGCAGCCAAACTCTCAATGAGCAGTTCTTC
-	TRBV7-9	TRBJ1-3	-	CASSLAPSTGYLNTIYF	TGTGCCAGCAGCTTAGCGCCTTCGACCGGCTATTTAAACACCATATATTTT